A single sample is the source of the 2 T cell receptor beta chains below, sequenced in a study of Graves' ophthalmopathy and Graves' hyperthyroidism. CDR3 regions of TCR beta were amplified from RNA transcripts. Second-round multiplex PCR came after first-round RT-PCR with HTBI primers. From the multiplex PCR reads, TCRdb called clonotypes with MiXCR, one entry per CDR3 protein. The sample has some 520,000 distinct CDR3 sequences; over 13% are singletons. The sequenced sample consisted of blood. Source of these receptors: a woman aged 25 to 39 with Graves' ophthalmopathy.

This clonotype was counted many times. V and J are TRBV7-2 and TRBJ1-2; 7 bases agree with TRBD1. CDR3 length: 15 amino acids. Losses at the gene ends were 5 bases for V and 2 bases for J; bases not matched to a gene: 8. Per germline, CDR1 SGHTA and CDR2 FQGNSA. The CDR3 spells CASSTTGAWNYGYTF. The CDR3 DNA reads TGTGCCAGCAGCACCACAGGGGCGTGGAACTATGGCTACACCTTC.

This clonotype has a handful of counts. This chain links TRBV30 with TRBJ2-7; D not resolved. The CDR3 covers 13 residues. Germline V lookup: CDR1 GTSNPN, CDR2 SVGIG (reference sequence). V was shortened by 4 bases and J by 6 bases, with 16 bases between the two germline ends. The DNA of the CDR3 is TGTGCCTGGACTAAACCGTTGTACGGCGAGCAGTACTTC. This sequence encodes CAWTKPLYGEQYF.